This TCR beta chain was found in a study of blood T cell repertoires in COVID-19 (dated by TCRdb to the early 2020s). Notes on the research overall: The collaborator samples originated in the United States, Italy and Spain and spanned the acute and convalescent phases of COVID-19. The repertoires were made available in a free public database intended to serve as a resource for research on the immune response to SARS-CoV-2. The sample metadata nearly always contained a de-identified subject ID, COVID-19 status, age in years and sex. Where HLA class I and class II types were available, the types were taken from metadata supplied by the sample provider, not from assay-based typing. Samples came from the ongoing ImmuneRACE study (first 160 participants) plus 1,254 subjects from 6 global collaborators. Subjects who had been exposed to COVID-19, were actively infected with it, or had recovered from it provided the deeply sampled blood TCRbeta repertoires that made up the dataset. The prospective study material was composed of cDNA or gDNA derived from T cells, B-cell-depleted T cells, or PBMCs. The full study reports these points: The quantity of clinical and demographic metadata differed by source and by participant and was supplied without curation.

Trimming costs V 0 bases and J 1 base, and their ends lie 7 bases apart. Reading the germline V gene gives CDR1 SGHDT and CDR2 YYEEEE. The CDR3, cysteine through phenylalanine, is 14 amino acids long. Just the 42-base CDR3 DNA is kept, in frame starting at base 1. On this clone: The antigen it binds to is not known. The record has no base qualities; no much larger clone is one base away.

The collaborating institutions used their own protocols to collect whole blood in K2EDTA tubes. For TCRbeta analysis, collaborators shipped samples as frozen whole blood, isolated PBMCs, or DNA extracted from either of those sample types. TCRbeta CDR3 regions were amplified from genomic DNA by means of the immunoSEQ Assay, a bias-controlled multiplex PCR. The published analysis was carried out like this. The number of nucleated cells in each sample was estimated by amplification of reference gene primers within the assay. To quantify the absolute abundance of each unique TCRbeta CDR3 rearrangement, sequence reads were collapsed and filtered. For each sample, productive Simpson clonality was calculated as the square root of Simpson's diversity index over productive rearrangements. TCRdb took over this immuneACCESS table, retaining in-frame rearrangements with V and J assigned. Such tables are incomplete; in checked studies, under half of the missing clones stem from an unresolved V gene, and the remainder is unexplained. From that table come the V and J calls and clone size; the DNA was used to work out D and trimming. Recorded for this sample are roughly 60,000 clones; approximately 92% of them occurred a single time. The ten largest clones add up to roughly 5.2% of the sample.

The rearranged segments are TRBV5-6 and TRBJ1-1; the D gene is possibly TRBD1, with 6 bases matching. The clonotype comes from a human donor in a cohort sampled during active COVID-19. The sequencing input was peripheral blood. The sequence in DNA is TGTGCCAGCAGCTTGGGGGGACAGAACACTGAAGCTTTCTTT. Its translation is CASSLGGQNTEAFF.